The 24 T cell receptor beta chains listed next were all sequenced from one sample in a study of blood T cells in healthy people across ages. With a J-beta primer mix and a sample-barcoded 5' primer, a second PCR ran about 7 to 11 cycles. In TCRdb, the 5' RACE reads were re-called with MiXCR into one record per CDR3 protein. The sample consists of about 1,500,000 distinct CDR3 sequences, approximately 38% of them appearing once. The sample comprised blood. The receptor source for this set is a young woman in good health.

The CDR3 DNA is TGTGCCAGCAGCCCTCCGCCTACTAGAATCTATGGCTACACCTTC. Translation gives CASSPPPTRIYGYTF. The chain uses TRBV4-2 and TRBJ1-2; D is uncertain. Between the trimmed V and J ends, which lost 4 bases and 4 bases, there was a span of 16 bases. In germline, CDR1 is LGHNA, CDR2 YNFKEQ. The CDR3 runs 15 residues.

This clonotype showed up just a few times. The chain carries TRBV9 and TRBJ2-3, with D possibly matching TRBD2 (6 bases). CDR3 length equals 15 residues. CDR1 is SGDLS and CDR2 is YYNGEE in the germline V gene. Trimming left V 2 bases short and J 3 bases short, with 13 bases between. The CDR3 loop is CASSVGGKPTDTQYF. The DNA for the CDR3 is TGTGCCAGCAGCGTGGGGGGAAAACCTACAGATACGCAGTATTTT.

The genes are TRBV21-1 and TRBJ1-5; TRBD1 is the table's D call, not checked against the DNA. TRBV21-1 is assigned pseudogene status. This CDR3 has 14 amino acids. As DNA, the CDR3 is TGTGCCAGCAGCAATGGTGGGACCAGTCAGCCCCAGCATTTT. Protein sequence: CASSNGGTSQPQHF.

The rearrangement joins TRBV20-1 to TRBJ1-1; no reliable D call. This CDR3 has 13 residues. The V gene's germline CDR1 is DFQATT and CDR2 SNEGSKA (reference sequence). V was pared by 3 bases and J by 1 base, with 9 bases between. CDR3 bases: TGCAGTGCTAGTGGGTCAGGGAACACTGAAGCTTTCTTT. As protein: CSASGSGNTEAFF.

The V gene is TRBV6-6, the J gene TRBJ1-3; 10 nucleotides align to TRBD1. Germline assignment: CDR1 MNHNY and CDR2 SVGAGI (reference sequence). There are 16 residues in the CDR3. The V gene end was trimmed by 2 bases and the J gene end by 2 bases; junction bases not matched to a gene: 3. Here the CDR3 reads CASSYGQGGAGNTIYF. For the CDR3, the DNA is TGTGCCAGCAGTTACGGACAGGGGGGAGCTGGAAACACCATATATTTT.

This clonotype was seen a few times. A single base separates this from a much larger clone, so it may be a read error. As DNA, the CDR3 is TGTGCCAGCAGCCCTGGGTCTGCCTCCTACAATGAGCAGTACTTC. Translated: CASSPGSASYNEQYF. The chain combines TRBV7-2 with TRBJ2-1; no clear D gene. Matching the DNA end better, TRBJ2-7 makes the J call doubtful. This CDR3 comprises 15 residues. Germline V CDR1 and CDR2: SGHTA, FQGNSA.

This chain links TRBV18 with TRBJ1-2; D is unresolved. CDR1 and CDR2 from the germline V gene are KGHSH and LQKENI. CDR3 length equals 14 residues. V was cut by 2 bases and J by 3 bases, with 10 bases left in between. The CDR3 loop reads CASSPISQDYGYTF. The CDR3 nucleotides read TGTGCCAGCTCACCAATTTCTCAAGACTATGGCTACACCTTC.

This clonotype was counted only a few times. The chain has TRBV29-1 and TRBJ1-2; D unresolved. The CDR3 has 13 amino acids. Per germline, CDR1 SQVTM and CDR2 ANQGSEA. Trimming shortened V by 1 base and J by 2 bases, and 8 bases separated the two germline ends. In nucleotides, the CDR3 is TGCAGCGTTGAAGGGAACGAGAACTATGGCTACACCTTC. This translates into CSVEGNENYGYTF.

J is TRBJ2-1 and V is TRBV5-1; the D is unclear. Germline V gene sequence: CDR1 SGHRS, CDR2 YFSETQ. V lost 0 bases, J lost 9 bases, and 13 bases lay in between. The CDR3 length is 14 residues. CDR3 DNA sequence: TGCGCCAGCAGCTTGGGCTCAGCCTCGGGTGAGCAGTTCTTC. It is translated as CASSLGSASGEQFF.

The J gene is TRBJ1-1, the V gene TRBV10-3; D is uncertain. Germline CDR1 and CDR2: ENHRY and SYGVKD. V was pared by 0 bases and J by 10 bases, with 9 bases between. The CDR3 has 12 residues. CDR3 sequence (DNA): TGTGCCATCAGTGAGTCTCTCCTCCGAGCTTTCTTT. Protein sequence: CAISESLLRAFF.

This chain uses TRBV11-2 with TRBJ2-4; D unclear. CDR1 is SGHAT and CDR2 is FQNNGV in the germline V gene. Trimming removed 10 bases from V and 4 bases from J, with 14 bases in between. This CDR3 comprises 13 residues. The CDR3 sequence is CATTKVAKNIQYF. Written as DNA, the CDR3 is TGTGCCACCACGAAGGTGGCGAAAAACATTCAGTACTTC. The full variable domain, completed using reference TRBV11-2 and TRBJ2-4, is EAGVAQSPRYKIIEKRQSVAFWCNPISGHATLYWYQQILGQGPKLLIQFQNNGVVDDSQLPKDRFSAERLKGVDSTLKIQPAKLEDSAVYLCATTKVAKNIQYFGAGTRLSVL.

This clonotype was observed a few times. The CDR3 DNA reads TGCGCCAGCAGCTGGGGCGGGACTGTGGATACGCAGTATTTT. Translation gives CASSWGGTVDTQYF. The rearrangement uses TRBV5-1 and TRBJ2-3; D may be TRBD2 (6 bases). Deletions cut 3 bases from V and 6 bases from J, with 14 bases between. The V gene's germline CDR1 is SGHRS and CDR2 YFSETQ. The CDR3 contains 14 residues.

This chain joins TRBV5-1 and TRBJ2-1, with D unresolved. V shed 2 bases and J shed 0 bases, with 12 bases lying between them. This CDR3 spans 16 amino acids. The V gene's germline CDR1 is SGHRS and CDR2 YFSETQ. Here the CDR3 reads CASSFGPTSSYNEQFF. CDR3 nucleotide sequence: TGCGCCAGCAGCTTCGGTCCCACGAGCTCCTACAATGAGCAGTTCTTC.

This sequence joins TRBV5-5 and TRBJ2-7; 8 nucleotides agree with TRBD2. Germline values: CDR1 SGHKS, CDR2 YYEKEE (reference sequence). The CDR3 totals 16 residues. Losses at the gene ends were 4 bases for V and 7 bases for J; bases not matched to a gene: 16. In DNA form, the CDR3 reads TGTGCCAGCAGCATACAAAGCGGGGGAGCCTACAATGAGCAGTACTTC. Its translation is CASSIQSGGAYNEQYF.

In this sample, this clonotype turned up a few times. The CDR3, as DNA: TGCAGTGCTAGGACGGGAAACACCATATATTTT. It is translated as CSARTGNTIYF. The rearrangement joins TRBV20-1 to TRBJ1-3; D unclear. Germline assignment: CDR1 DFQATT and CDR2 SNEGSKA (reference sequence). Trimming removed 3 bases from V and 4 bases from J, with 4 bases in between. The CDR3 extends over 11 amino acids.

The V and J genes are TRBV14 and TRBJ2-7; 7 bases are a match to TRBD2. V shed 0 bases, J shed 7 bases, and the junction held 12 bases outside the gene matches. Germline CDR1 is SGHDN and CDR2 is FVKESK. There are 16 residues in the CDR3. CDR3 protein: CASSQDLAGALGEQYF. In DNA, the CDR3 is TGTGCCAGCAGCCAAGATTTGGCGGGAGCTCTGGGGGAGCAGTACTTC.

V is TRBV20-1 and J is TRBJ2-1, with 11 bases that match TRBD2. With the DNA end fitting TRBJ2-7 better, the J assignment may be wrong. Germline values: CDR1 DFQATT, CDR2 SNEGSKA (reference sequence). This CDR3 spans 15 amino acids. The CDR3 region has the DNA TGCAGTGCTAGGACTAGCGGGAACGCCTACAATGAGCAGTACTTC. Its translation: CSARTSGNAYNEQYF.

V gene TRBV25-1 combines with J gene TRBJ1-2; 8 nucleotides match TRBD1. There are 15 residues in the CDR3. Germline assignment: CDR1 MGHDK and CDR2 SYGVNS. After removal of 4 bases from V and 5 bases from J, the junction contained 9 bases not matched to a gene. This CDR3 reads CASSALGTGGYGYTF. CDR3 DNA sequence: TGTGCCAGCAGTGCCTTAGGGACAGGAGGATATGGCTACACCTTC.

The chain has TRBV3-1 and TRBJ2-1; tentative D call: TRBD2 (5 bases). CDR1 is LGHDT, CDR2 YNNKEL, per germline (reference sequence). V lost 2 bases and J 10 bases, leaving 12 bases between the germline ends. The CDR3 extends over 13 amino acids. CDR3 loop: CASSQIGEREQFF. The CDR3 DNA is TGTGCCAGCAGCCAAATCGGGGAACGGGAGCAGTTCTTC.

This clonotype was observed a few times. This chain links TRBV2 with TRBJ2-1; maybe TRBD2 (5 bases). The V gene lost 8 bases and the J gene lost 8 bases, with 19 bases spanning the gap. The germline V gene has CDR1 SNHLY and CDR2 FYNNEI. There are 14 residues in the CDR3. The CDR3 DNA sequence: TGTGCCAGCCTGGGCGGGCCCCCTAAGGATGAGCAGTTCTTC. Translated, it gives CASLGGPPKDEQFF.

This clonotype was seen repeatedly, ten times or more. The rearrangement links TRBV29-1 to TRBJ2-1; 7 positions agree with TRBD2. J was trimmed by 6 bases and V by 5 bases; bases with no gene match: 10. The CDR3 is 14 amino acids. In germline, CDR1 is SQVTM, CDR2 ANQGSEA. This chain's CDR3 is CSVSPRLAGNEQFF. The CDR3 DNA reads TGCAGCGTTTCCCCTAGACTAGCAGGCAATGAGCAGTTCTTC.

This clonotype was recorded only once. This rearrangement joins TRBV5-1 to TRBJ2-1; D is possibly TRBD1 or TRBD2 (5 bases each). CDR3 length: 16 residues. V lost 3 bases and J 5 bases, leaving 18 bases between the germline ends. CDR1 is SGHRS, CDR2 YFSETQ, per germline. The CDR3 loop is CASSSGGHSTDNEQFF. CDR3 nucleotides: TGCGCCAGCAGCTCCGGAGGACACTCCACAGACAATGAGCAGTTCTTC.

V usage is TRBV12-3 or TRBV12-4 and J usage is TRBJ2-1; TRBD2 matches 7 bases. CDR3 size: 15 residues. V shed 6 bases and J 8 bases; nucleotides not matched to a gene: 13. The CDR3 spells CASSTTEGGSDEQFF. The CDR3 DNA follows: TGTGCCAGCAGCACCACCGAGGGAGGGAGTGATGAGCAGTTCTTC.

The V call is TRBV5-5, the J call TRBJ1-1, with D hard to call. This CDR3 contains 12 residues. The V end was cut by 6 bases, the J end by 3 bases, with 9 bases between. CDR1 is SGHKS and CDR2 is YYEKEE in the germline V gene (reference sequence). The DNA for the CDR3 is TGTGCCAGCACCTCCCGGGACACTGAAGCTTTCTTT. This gives the protein CASTSRDTEAFF.